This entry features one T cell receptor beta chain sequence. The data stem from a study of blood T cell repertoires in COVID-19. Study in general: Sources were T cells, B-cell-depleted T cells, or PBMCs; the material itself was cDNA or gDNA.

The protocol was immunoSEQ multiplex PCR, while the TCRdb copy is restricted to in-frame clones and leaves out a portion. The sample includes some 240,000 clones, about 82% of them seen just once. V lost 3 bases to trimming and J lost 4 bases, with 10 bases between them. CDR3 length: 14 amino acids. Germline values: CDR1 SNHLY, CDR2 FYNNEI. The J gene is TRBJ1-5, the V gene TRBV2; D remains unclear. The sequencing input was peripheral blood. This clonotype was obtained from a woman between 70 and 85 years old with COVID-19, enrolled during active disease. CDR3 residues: CASSELTGNQPQHF. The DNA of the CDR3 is TGTGCCAGCAGTGAGCTAACGGGGAATCAGCCCCAGCATTTT.